Listed here are 15 T cell receptor beta chains from one sample, sequenced in a study of human T cells and chemical hapten exposure (dated by TCRdb to 2020 to 2023). Library prep was done by RACE. The data were produced on a NextSeq 500. TCRdb applied fastp at Q25 and MiXCR to the public reads, then kept only in-frame beta chains. Here each entry gathers all rows of one CDR3 protein and keeps the most common genes and DNA. The sample table lists about 380,000 distinct CDR3 sequences, roughly 6% of them with a count of one. The ten largest clones represent 4.5% to 6% of the sample. The intended sense of this specimen's time point label: patch test 2, 6 weeks after DPC sensitization. The label giving this sample's treatment or condition can be read as: therapeutic diphenylcyclopropenone sensitization with weekly scalp DPC. The sample was whole blood, taken in connection with sensitization to the hapten diphenylcyclopropenone (DPC). The receptors were gathered from a woman between 18 and 30 years old with alopecia areata. Some clones in this sample may be carry-over from other donors' samples.

There are a few counts of this clonotype. The chain is built from TRBV6-2 or TRBV6-3 and TRBJ2-3; D may be TRBD2 (6 bases). V was shortened by 6 bases and J by 7 bases, with 17 bases between the two germline ends. The length of the CDR3 is 14 residues. Germline loops: CDR1 MNHEY, CDR2 SVGEGT. The CDR3 DNA is TGTGCCAGCAGCAAAAGGACGGGAGACAATACGCAGTATTTT. It codes for CASSKRTGDNTQYF.

The rearrangement uses TRBV6-2 or TRBV6-3 and TRBJ2-3; D is perhaps TRBD1 or TRBD2 (5 bases each). Germline-derived CDR1 and CDR2 are MNHEY and SVGEGT. The CDR3 contains 15 residues. V dropped 5 bases and J dropped 2 bases, with 14 bases sitting between them. The CDR3 nucleotides are TGTGCCAGCAGTCGGGGCGGCTCCTACACAGATACGCAGTATTTT. As protein: CASSRGGSYTDTQYF.

The rearrangement uses TRBV28 and TRBJ2-2; 9 bases align to TRBD1. This CDR3 has 15 amino acids. Per germline, CDR1 MDHEN and CDR2 SYDVKM. With 6 bases clipped from V and 4 bases from J, the junction kept 6 bases outside the gene matches. CDR3 bases: TGTGCCAGCAGATCGGGACAGGGAGGCACCGGGGAGCTGTTTTTT. This codes for CASRSGQGGTGELFF.

This clonotype was found many times. V gene TRBV6-5 combines with J gene TRBJ1-3, with 9 positions matching TRBD1. CDR3 length: 18 residues. Germline CDR1 reads MNHEY; CDR2 reads SVGAGI. With 0 bases clipped from V and 1 base from J, the junction kept 7 bases outside the gene matches. CDR3 sequence: CASSYSGQGKRSGNTIYF. The CDR3 DNA follows: TGTGCCAGCAGTTACTCAGGACAGGGGAAGAGGTCTGGAAACACCATATATTTT.

In this sample, this clonotype turned up a few times. The chain has TRBV11-2 and TRBJ1-6; perhaps TRBD1 as D (5 bases). The CDR3 runs 17 residues. Trimming took off 1 base at V and 0 bases at J, with 10 bases between the two ends. The germline V gene encodes CDR1 SGHAT and CDR2 FQNNGV. DNA of the CDR3: TGTGCCAGCAGCTTAGGGGGCACGAGCTCCTATAATTCACCCCTCCACTTT. It specifies CASSLGGTSSYNSPLHF.

V gene TRBV6-1 combines with J gene TRBJ2-1; no clear D gene. There are 10 residues in the CDR3. Germline V gene sequence: CDR1 MNHNS, CDR2 SASEGT. Trimming left V 7 bases short and J 9 bases short, with 7 bases between. The CDR3 loop reads CASTTGEQFF. In DNA, the CDR3 is TGTGCCAGCACGACTGGTGAGCAGTTCTTC.

The V and J genes are TRBV10-3 and TRBJ2-3, with 12 bases lining up with TRBD2. V shed 10 bases, J shed 2 bases, and the junction held 7 bases outside the gene matches. This CDR3 has 15 amino acids. Germline values: CDR1 ENHRY, CDR2 SYGVKD. The CDR3: CATWTSGASTDTQYF. The CDR3 DNA sequence: TGTGCCACCTGGACTAGCGGGGCCTCCACAGATACGCAGTATTTT.

This clonotype was detected a few times. The chain employs TRBV3-1 and TRBJ1-1; D gene ambiguous. The CDR3 has 15 amino acids. Trimming removed 0 bases at V and 2 bases at J, with 10 bases between. The germline CDR1 and CDR2 sequences are LGHDT and YNNKEL (reference sequence). Here the CDR3 reads CASSQEAGANTEAFF. The CDR3 DNA reads TGTGCCAGCAGCCAAGAGGCAGGCGCCAACACTGAAGCTTTCTTT.

This clonotype was counted ten times or more. The V and J genes are TRBV11-1 and TRBJ1-2, with 10 bases lining up with TRBD1. Losses at the gene ends were 5 bases for V and 7 bases for J; bases not matched to a gene: 4. Germline loops: CDR1 SGHAT, CDR2 FQDESV (reference sequence). The CDR3 totals 13 residues. CDR3 in amino acids: CASSVWTGGGYTF. CDR3 DNA: TGTGCCAGCAGCGTCTGGACAGGGGGTGGCTACACCTTC.

This clonotype occurred many times. The gene calls are TRBV20-1 and TRBJ1-1, with 7 nucleotides matching TRBD1. The CDR3 is 14 amino acids. Germline V gives CDR1 DFQATT, CDR2 SNEGSKA (reference sequence). With 2 bases clipped from V and 0 bases from J, the junction kept 3 bases outside the gene matches. In nucleotides, the CDR3 is TGCAGTGCTAGACAGGGGGGGATGAACACTGAAGCTTTCTTT. It encodes CSARQGGMNTEAFF.

This sequence joins TRBV28 and TRBJ2-7; D remains unclear. The V gene's germline CDR1 is MDHEN and CDR2 SYDVKM. V shed 5 bases and J shed 1 base, with 12 bases lying between them. The CDR3 is made up of 14 amino acids. The CDR3, as DNA: TGTGCCAGCAGTCCCCCGACCAGATCCTACGAGCAGTACTTC. It is translated as CASSPPTRSYEQYF. Combining the CDR3 with reference TRBV28 and TRBJ2-7 gives the whole variable domain DVKVTQSSRYLVKRTGEKVFLECVQDMDHENMFWYRQDPGLGLRLIYFSYDVKMKEKGDIPEGYSVSREKKERFSLILESASTNQTSMYLCASSPPTRSYEQYFGPGTRLTVT.

This clonotype was recorded many times. This rearrangement joins TRBV10-3 to TRBJ2-5, with D hard to call. Per the germline V gene, CDR1 is ENHRY and CDR2 is SYGVKD. This CDR3 region has 17 residues. V lost 2 bases and J lost 3, with 19 bases in between. CDR3 nucleotide sequence: TGTGCCATCAGTGAGATTGGTGGGCCTGGTCCCGAAGAGACCCAGTACTTC. Amino acid sequence: CAISEIGGPGPEETQYF.

This clonotype came up a few times. V gene TRBV20-1 combines with J gene TRBJ1-2; D is possibly TRBD1 (5 bases). With 5 bases removed from V and 6 bases from J, the gap between germline ends came to 16 bases. The CDR3 contains 13 residues. Germline V gene data show CDR1 as DFQATT and CDR2 as SNEGSKA (reference sequence). The DNA for the CDR3 is TGCAGTGCTCCTAACCCGGGGGGGGATGGCTACACCTTC. Amino acid sequence: CSAPNPGGDGYTF.

V is TRBV7-2 and J is TRBJ2-3; TRBD1 might be the D (5 bases). In germline, CDR1 is SGHTA, CDR2 FQGNSA. This CDR3 contains 15 residues. Trimming left V 3 bases short and J 2 bases short, with 12 bases between. The CDR3 region has the DNA TGTGCCAGCAGCTTCCCATTGGGGCTCACAGATACGCAGTATTTT. Translating gives CASSFPLGLTDTQYF.

In this sample, this clonotype turned up many times. V gene TRBV6-5 combines with J gene TRBJ2-5; D is possibly TRBD1 or TRBD2 (6 bases each). The CDR3 extends over 18 amino acids. Trimming stripped 2 bases from V and 5 bases from J, with 24 bases between. CDR1 and CDR2 (germline): MNHEY, SVGAGI. The CDR3 DNA is TGTGCCAGCAGTTACACATCGTCTAGGGGGTCCGGGGGTGAGACCCAGTACTTC. This encodes CASSYTSSRGSGGETQYF.